The next 26 T cell receptor beta chains were all read from a single sample in a study of beta chain features in type 1 diabetes. The authors reverse transcribed all of the isolated RNA, so sequencing captured expressed TCRB transcripts. Sequenced by immunoSEQ multiplex PCR; TCRdb stores in-frame clones only, minus some. The sample yields 120,000 to 150,000 clones, 6.9% seen once. Source material: central memory CD4+ T cells from blood. These receptors originate from a young woman in good health.

The chain is built from TRBV28 and TRBJ2-5; maybe TRBD1 (6 bases). Trimming took 1 base from V and 2 from J, leaving 11 bases between them. CDR3 length: 15 amino acids. From germline, CDR1 is MDHEN and CDR2 SYDVKM. CDR3 DNA sequence: TGTGCCAGCAGTTTATCAGGCACAGGGCAAGAGACCCAGTACTTC. It translates to CASSLSGTGQETQYF.

This clone was seen a few times. The same CDR3 can be traced to other DNA sequences in this sample. The rearrangement joins TRBV6-5 to TRBJ1-4, with TRBD1 matching over 8 bases. The J segment lost 7 bases and the V segment lost 2 bases, leaving 3 bases of the junction unmatched. The CDR3 totals 14 residues. The germline V gene encodes CDR1 MNHEY and CDR2 SVGAGI. The CDR3 sequence: CASSYDRGSEKLFF. CDR3 DNA: TGTGCCAGCAGTTACGACAGGGGCAGTGAAAAACTGTTTTTT.

The chain has TRBV19 and TRBJ2-5, with TRBD2 matching over 8 bases. The CDR3 has 15 amino acids. V was clipped by 6 bases and J by 5 bases; unmatched bases: 11. Germline CDR1 and CDR2: LNHDA and SQIVND (reference sequence). In DNA, the CDR3 is TGTGCCAGTAGGGTCGGCAGCGGGAGCCTGGAGACCCAGTACTTC. This translates into CASRVGSGSLETQYF.

This clone was observed a few times. The chain links TRBV15 to TRBJ1-2; D unclear. This CDR3 spans 14 amino acids. The germline CDR1 and CDR2 sequences are LNHNV and YYDKDF (reference sequence). V was clipped by 0 bases and J by 0 bases, with 5 bases between them. CDR3 nucleotide sequence: TGTGCCACCAGCAGAGATCAGACTAACTATGGCTACACCTTC. Residues: CATSRDQTNYGYTF.

At least ten counts were recorded for this clone. The chain couples TRBV9 to TRBJ2-3; the match to TRBD1 covers 8 bases. The junction had 6 bases not matched to a gene; V was cut back by 3 bases and J by 0 bases. The V gene's germline CDR1 is SGDLS and CDR2 YYNGEE. The CDR3 totals 16 residues. CDR3 coding DNA: TGTGCCAGCAGCGGAGCAGGGGGCGTAAGCACAGATACGCAGTATTTT. This gives the protein CASSGAGGVSTDTQYF. The complete variable domain, with remaining parts taken from reference TRBV9 and TRBJ2-3, reads DSGVTQTPKHLITATGQRVTLRCSPRSGDLSVYWYQQSLDQGLQFLIQYYNGEERAKGNILERFSAQQFPDLHSELNLSSLELGDSALYFCASSGAGGVSTDTQYFGPGTRLTVL.

The table lists this clone with a few counts. The V and J genes are TRBV7-9 and TRBJ1-1, with D unclear. This CDR3 contains 12 residues. Germline values: CDR1 SEHNR, CDR2 FQNEAQ (reference sequence). With 3 bases removed from V and 6 bases from J, the gap between germline ends came to 8 bases. CDR3 sequence: CASSFWPAEAFF. The CDR3 nucleotides are TGTGCCAGCAGCTTCTGGCCAGCTGAAGCTTTCTTT.

There are a few counts of this clone. The chain joins TRBV28 to TRBJ2-5; D perhaps matches TRBD1 (5 bases). CDR1 and CDR2 from the germline V gene are MDHEN and SYDVKM. Trimming removed 5 bases from V and 3 bases from J, with 22 bases in between. The CDR3 extends over 17 amino acids. CDR3: CASSPVTIQADEETQYF. The CDR3 region has the DNA TGTGCCAGCAGTCCAGTGACGATACAGGCGGATGAAGAGACCCAGTACTTC.

This clone was seen many times. The chain has TRBV6-1 and TRBJ2-6; D call uncertain. The CDR3 is 13 amino acids. The germline V gene has CDR1 MNHNS and CDR2 SASEGT. V shed 7 bases and J shed 2 bases, with 6 bases lying between them. CDR3 loop: CASMRAGANVLTF. The CDR3 DNA reads as TGTGCCAGCATGAGAGCTGGGGCCAACGTCCTGACTTTC.

This clone was counted only a few times. J is TRBJ2-1 and V is TRBV7-2; 9 bases line up with TRBD2. The CDR3 contains 16 residues. V trimming: 1 base; J trimming: 8 bases; junction bases outside the gene matches: 9. The germline CDR1 and CDR2 sequences are SGHTA and FQGNSA. CDR3 protein: CASSLVLAGVVDEQFF. CDR3 DNA: TGTGCCAGCAGCTTAGTTTTAGCGGGAGTGGTCGATGAGCAGTTCTTC.

Of note for this clone: This same CDR3 is encoded by further DNA sequences in the sample. The V and J genes are TRBV6-5 and TRBJ2-1, with 9 positions matching TRBD2. From germline, CDR1 is MNHEY and CDR2 SVGAGI. Trimming cost V 4 bases and J 4 bases; bases outside gene matches: 8. The CDR3 length is 16 residues. Here the CDR3 DNA reads TGTGCCAGCAGTTCACCCGGGACTAGCATTTACAATGAGCAGTTCTTC. It translates to CASSSPGTSIYNEQFF.

This clone was observed a handful of times. The rearrangement uses TRBV4-3 and TRBJ2-7, with D possibly being TRBD1 (6 bases). The germline gives CDR1 LGHNA, CDR2 YSLEER. The ends were cut back, 2 bases at V and 2 bases at J, with 13 bases in the middle. This CDR3 is built from 15 residues. The CDR3 sequence is CASSQYPAGAYEQYF. The CDR3 bases are TGCGCCAGCAGCCAATACCCTGCAGGGGCCTACGAGCAGTACTTC.

The chain employs TRBV19 and TRBJ2-1; 7 positions agree with TRBD2. Unmatched junction bases numbered 8, after V lost 4 bases and J lost 8 bases. The germline V gene has CDR1 LNHDA and CDR2 SQIVND (reference sequence). This CDR3 contains 14 residues. The CDR3 loop is CASSRSLASDEQFF. The CDR3 DNA sequence: TGTGCCAGTAGTAGATCACTAGCGTCGGATGAGCAGTTCTTC.

This clone appeared a few times. The V call is TRBV28, the J call TRBJ1-2; 8 bases agree with TRBD1. This CDR3 is 15 amino acids long. Per germline, CDR1 MDHEN and CDR2 SYDVKM. J gave up 3 bases and V 6 bases, and 9 bases lay outside the gene matches. In DNA form, the CDR3 reads TGTGCCAGCAGCTCGTCGGCAGGGGGCGACTATGGCTACACCTTC. Translating gives CASSSSAGGDYGYTF.

The chain links TRBV6-6 to TRBJ1-5, with a weak D call TRBD1 (5 bases). Trimming left V 5 bases short and J 5 bases short, with 10 bases between. CDR1 and CDR2 (germline): MNHNY, SVGAGI (reference sequence). The CDR3 length is 13 residues. CDR3 nucleotides: TGTGCCAGCAGTCCCGGGACTTATCAGCCCCAGCATTTT. Translated: CASSPGTYQPQHF.

The chain uses TRBV6-1 and TRBJ2-5; TRBD2 agrees at 11 bases. The CDR3 runs to 15 residues. The V gene's germline CDR1 is MNHNS and CDR2 SASEGT. V gave up 5 bases and J gave up 1 base; unmatched junction bases: 3. For the CDR3, the DNA is TGTGCCAGCAGTTCGACTAGCGGGGTCCAAGAGACCCAGTACTTC. Its translation: CASSSTSGVQETQYF.

This chain joins TRBV7-2 and TRBJ2-2; the match to TRBD2 covers 7 bases. After removal of 1 base from V and 2 bases from J, the junction contained 1 base not matched to a gene. There are 15 residues in the CDR3. Germline CDR1 reads SGHTA; CDR2 reads FQGNSA. CDR3 protein: CASSLEGLNTGELFF. The CDR3 DNA reads as TGTGCCAGCAGCTTAGAGGGACTAAACACCGGGGAGCTGTTTTTT.

V gene TRBV7-2 combines with J gene TRBJ2-5; no reliable D call. CDR1 and CDR2 from the germline V gene are SGHTA and FQGNSA. The CDR3 covers 15 residues. Trimming pared 5 bases from V and 1 base from J, leaving 14 bases between. This CDR3 reads CASSPDPGRQETQYF. CDR3 in DNA: TGTGCCAGCAGCCCCGACCCGGGTCGCCAAGAGACCCAGTACTTC.

The chain recombines TRBV6-5 with TRBJ2-1, with 15 bases matching TRBD2. Germline V lookup: CDR1 MNHEY, CDR2 SVGAGI. The CDR3 spans 16 residues. The V gene end was trimmed by 4 bases and the J gene end by 8 bases; junction bases not matched to a gene: 6. CDR3 region: CASSSGLAGGLDEQFF. In nucleotides, the CDR3 is TGTGCCAGCAGTTCGGGACTAGCGGGAGGATTAGATGAGCAGTTCTTC.

This clone was observed a few times. The chain combines TRBV11-2 with TRBJ2-3; D may be TRBD2 (6 bases). This CDR3 region has 15 residues. Trimming cost V 5 bases and J 2 bases, with 14 bases left between them. Germline CDR1 SGHAT, CDR2 FQNNGV. CDR3 nucleotide sequence: TGTGCCAGCAGCCGCCGCTCTAGCGACACAGATACGCAGTATTTT. Its translation is CASSRRSSDTDTQYF.

The rearrangement links TRBV5-1 to TRBJ2-1; the match to TRBD2 covers 9 bases. With 4 bases clipped from V and 4 bases from J, the junction kept 6 bases outside the gene matches. This CDR3 region has 15 residues. The germline V gene has CDR1 SGHRS and CDR2 YFSETQ. The CDR3 loop is CASSPVAGAYNEQFF. The CDR3 bases are TGCGCCAGCAGCCCAGTAGCGGGAGCTTACAATGAGCAGTTCTTC.

This clone has only a few counts. At one boundary the junction diverges from the germline segment, which might be a read error. The chain has TRBV5-4 and TRBJ2-4; 8 nucleotides match TRBD2. The CDR3 runs 16 residues. Germline V gene data show CDR1 as SGHNT and CDR2 as YYREEE (reference sequence). In DNA form, the CDR3 reads TGTGCCAGCAGATTGGGCGGGAGGATCGGGAGTGACATTCAGTACTTC. It encodes CASRLGGRIGSDIQYF.

The V and J genes are TRBV6-1 and TRBJ2-7, with D possibly TRBD1 on 6 matching bases. Trimming pared 6 bases from V and 1 base from J, leaving 13 bases between. Germline V gene data show CDR1 as MNHNS and CDR2 as SASEGT. The CDR3 sequence is 14 residues long. DNA of the CDR3: TGTGCCAGCAGCCTCGTCACAGGGTCCTACGAGCAGTACTTC. Translating gives CASSLVTGSYEQYF.

This clone turned up a few times. This chain uses TRBV6-1 with TRBJ2-1; no definite D call. V lost 2 bases, J lost 2 bases, and 13 bases lay in between. CDR3 length: 16 residues. Per the germline V gene, CDR1 is MNHNS and CDR2 is SASEGT. The DNA for the CDR3 is TGTGCCAGCAGTGAAATTTTGGGCTACCCCTACAATGAGCAGTTCTTC. It is translated as CASSEILGYPYNEQFF.

This sequence joins TRBV7-2 and TRBJ1-5; D might be TRBD1 (5 bases). Germline CDR1 is SGHTA and CDR2 is FQGNSA. Trimming removed 5 bases at V and 5 bases at J, with 10 bases between. This CDR3 has 13 residues. The CDR3 here is CASSLPGDQPQHF. The CDR3, as DNA: TGTGCCAGCAGCCTACCGGGGGATCAGCCCCAGCATTTT.

The chain uses TRBV2 and TRBJ2-3, with D tentatively TRBD1 (6 bases). CDR3 size: 15 residues. The germline V and J ends were trimmed by 0 bases and 7 bases, with 14 bases remaining between them. The germline gives CDR1 SNHLY, CDR2 FYNNEI. The CDR3: CASSEALWQGNTQYF. The CDR3 DNA sequence: TGTGCCAGCAGTGAAGCGCTTTGGCAGGGGAATACGCAGTATTTT.

The chain combines TRBV27 with TRBJ2-7; TRBD2 agrees at 7 bases. V was pared by 7 bases and J by 6 bases, with 6 bases of the junction left unmatched. Per germline, CDR1 MNHEY and CDR2 SMNVEV (reference sequence). CDR3 length equals 12 residues. For the CDR3, the DNA is TGTGCCAGCACTAGCGGCTACGGCGAGCAGTACTTC. Amino acids: CASTSGYGEQYF.